The rows below give T cell receptor beta chains drawn from one sample of a study of blood T cell repertoires in COVID-19. TCRdb's copy holds only in-frame clones and misses some; the assay was immunoSEQ multiplex PCR. The sample has some 100,000 clones, roughly nine tenths seen once. Material: peripheral blood. These receptors originate from a man in his fifties with active COVID-19. The CDR3 runs from the conserved cysteine through the conserved F or W. A D gene is named only where the DNA matches it firmly. Where a row states a size, it is once, few, many or the class of an expanded clone; other rows omit it.

TRBD1	-	TRBV11-2	TRBJ1-1	TGTGCCAGCACCGCAACAGGGGTAGTCGGAGAAGCTTTCTTT	CASTATGVVGEAFF
-	-	TRBV7-2	TRBJ1-6	TGTGCCAGCAGCTTAGGTCTGGTGGTGAGGAATTCACCCCTCCACTTT	CASSLGLVVRNSPLHF
-	once	TRBV3-1/TRBV3-2	TRBJ2-5	TGTGCCAGCAGCCAAGAAGAGGTAGCGAGAAAAGAGACCCAGTACTTC	CASSQEEVARKETQYF
TRBD2	-	TRBV3-1/TRBV3-2	TRBJ2-1	TGTGCCAGCAGCCGAAGCGGGGGGAGGCTGGATCGGCAGTTCTTC	CASSRSGGRLDRQFF
-	once	TRBV27	TRBJ1-1	TGTGCCAGCAGTCGCACAGCAATGAACACTGAAGCTTTCTTT	CASSRTAMNTEAFF
-	few	TRBV7-6	TRBJ2-3	TGTGCCAGCAGCTTAGGCCCCTTGATAGCGATGGGGACAGATACGCAGTATTTT	CASSLGPLIAMGTDTQYF
-	-	TRBV19	TRBJ2-6	TGTGCCAGTAGTATTTGGACACCCTCTGGGGCCAACGTCCTGACTTTC	CASSIWTPSGANVLTF
-	-	TRBV7-3	TRBJ2-3	TGTGCCAGCAGCTTAACGCCCTTGGCCCTGGATACGCAGTATTTT	CASSLTPLALDTQYF
TRBD1	-	TRBV29-1	TRBJ1-4	TGCAGCACCCAGACAGGGTCGGGTGAAAAACTGTTTTTT	CSTQTGSGEKLFF
TRBD1	-	TRBV10-2	TRBJ1-6	TGCGCCAGCAACATACAGGGGGATTCACCCCTCCACTTT	CASNIQGDSPLHF
-	-	TRBV11-2	TRBJ2-3	TGTGCCAGCAGCTTACGCTACAGGGAACTCACAGATACGCAGTATTTT	CASSLRYRELTDTQYF
TRBD2	-	TRBV2	TRBJ2-1	TGTGCCAGCATCTCCCCTAGCGGGAGGCCCAATGAGCAGTTCTTC	CASISPSGRPNEQFF
TRBD2	once	TRBV5-4	TRBJ2-1	TGTGCCAGCAGCCCCGGGACTAGCGGCCTCGGTGAGCAGTTCTTC	CASSPGTSGLGEQFF
TRBD2	few	TRBV10-2	TRBJ2-1	TGCGCCAGCACGGCTAGCGGGAGCAATGAGCAGTTCTTC	CASTASGSNEQFF
-	-	TRBV9	TRBJ1-6	TGTGCCAGCAGCGAGGACTGGACCGTAGGTTCACCCCTCCACTTT	CASSEDWTVGSPLHF
-	-	TRBV5-1	TRBJ2-1	TGCGCCAGCAGCTTGGGACAGCCATCGGATGAGCAGTTCTTC	CASSLGQPSDEQFF
TRBD2	few	TRBV5-4	TRBJ2-1	TGTGCCAGCAGCTCCCTTTCCCCGACTAGCGGGAGATCCTACAATGAGCAGTTCTTC	CASSSLSPTSGRSYNEQFF
-	-	TRBV30	TRBJ1-4	TGTGCCTGGAGCTCAGGTACTGCAACTAATGAAAAACTGTTTTTT	CAWSSGTATNEKLFF
-	-	TRBV12-3/TRBV12-4	TRBJ2-7	TGTGCCAGCAGTTTGGAGGGAACCTACGAGCAGTACTTC	CASSLEGTYEQYF
TRBD1	-	TRBV6-5	TRBJ1-5	TGTGCCAGCAGGTACCGTGGACAGGGAGGGAATCAGCCCCAGCATTTT	CASRYRGQGGNQPQHF
-	-	TRBV11-3	TRBJ2-3	TGTGCCAGCAGCTTAGGCCTGACAGCTAGCACAGATACGCAGTATTTT	CASSLGLTASTDTQYF
-	-	TRBV6-1	TRBJ2-5	TGTGCCAGCAGTGAAGGCGGGGCCCAAGAGACCCAGTACTTC	CASSEGGAQETQYF
TRBD1	-	TRBV5-1	TRBJ1-1	TGCGCCAGCACCCGGACAGGACTTGTGACTGAAGCTTTCTTT	CASTRTGLVTEAFF
-	-	TRBV11-2	TRBJ2-5	TGTGCCAGCACCCTAATGAAAGAGACCCAGTACTTC	CASTLMKETQYF
-	-	TRBV3-1/TRBV3-2	TRBJ1-1	TGTGCCAGCAGCCTGTCCGGGGCGGGGACTGAAGCTTTCTTT	CASSLSGAGTEAFF
TRBD1	-	TRBV5-6	TRBJ1-1	TGTGCCAGCAGGAACAGGGGGCTGAACACTGAAGCTTTCTTT	CASRNRGLNTEAFF
-	-	TRBV5-6	TRBJ2-3	TGTGCCAGCAGCTTGTGGGGCTTGACAGATACGCAGTATTTT	CASSLWGLTDTQYF
TRBD1	-	TRBV29-1	TRBJ1-2	TGCAGCGTTGTGGGACAGCCAAACTATGGCTACACCTTC	CSVVGQPNYGYTF
-	-	TRBV9	TRBJ1-2	TGTGCCAGCAGCGTAGCCGGGGGAGGCTACACCTTC	CASSVAGGGYTF
-	-	TRBV15	TRBJ1-2	TGTGCCACCAGCACAGACGGCAGGGTGAAAGGCTACACCTTC	CATSTDGRVKGYTF
TRBD1	-	TRBV5-6	TRBJ2-2	TGTGCCAGCAGCCTGACAGGGCCCGGGGAGCTGTTTTTT	CASSLTGPGELFF
-	-	TRBV2	TRBJ1-5	TGTGCCAGCAGCGAGTTACCCTCTAGCAATCAGCCCCAGCATTTT	CASSELPSSNQPQHF
TRBD2	-	TRBV5-1	TRBJ2-1	TGCGCCAGCAGCTTAGGACTAGCGGGCCTTTACAATGAGCAGTTCTTC	CASSLGLAGLYNEQFF
TRBD1	-	TRBV28	TRBJ1-2	TGTGCCAGCAGTTCGAGACAGGGGGCGCAAGGAATCTATGGCTACACCTTC	CASSSRQGAQGIYGYTF
TRBD1	-	TRBV19	TRBJ2-1	TGTGCCAGTAGTATGGGGGACAGGGAGGTGGACAATGAGCAGTTCTTC	CASSMGDREVDNEQFF
-	-	TRBV25-1	TRBJ1-6	TGTGCCAGCAGTGAATACAGGGGTTATAATTCACCCCTCCACTTT	CASSEYRGYNSPLHF
TRBD1	-	TRBV6-2/TRBV6-3	TRBJ2-7	TGTGCCAGCAGTTTCGGGACAGGAATCCTCGAGCAGTACTTC	CASSFGTGILEQYF
-	-	TRBV25-1	TRBJ1-6	TGTGCCAGCAAGAGCAGTGAGACAGGCTATAATTCACCCCTCCACTTT	CASKSSETGYNSPLHF
TRBD1	-	TRBV19	TRBJ2-2	TGTGCCAGTAGTAGAGACAGGGGGAACACCGGGGAGCTGTTTTTT	CASSRDRGNTGELFF
-	-	TRBV4-1	TRBJ1-1	TGCGCCAGCAGCCCTAGCATATTGAACACTGAAGCTTTCTTT	CASSPSILNTEAFF
TRBD1	-	TRBV5-1	TRBJ2-6	TGCGCCAGCAGCCAGGGACAGGGGGGATCTGGGGCCAACGTCCTGACTTTC	CASSQGQGGSGANVLTF
-	-	TRBV6-6	TRBJ1-1	TGTGCCAGCGCTGGACTTTTGAACACTGAAGCTTTCTTT	CASAGLLNTEAFF
-	-	TRBV10-3	TRBJ2-5	TGTGCCATCAGGGGGGGACTGAAAGAGACCCAGTACTTC	CAIRGGLKETQYF
-	-	TRBV3-1/TRBV3-2	TRBJ1-5	TGTGCCAGCAGCCAACAAGGAGATCAGCCCCAGCATTTT	CASSQQGDQPQHF
-	-	TRBV5-4	TRBJ2-5	TGTGCCAGCAGCCACATCCGTGACCAGGGAGAGACCCAGTACTTC	CASSHIRDQGETQYF
-	-	TRBV19	TRBJ1-1	TGTGCCAGTAGTATCCCGGACAGCAACACTGAAGCTTTCTTT	CASSIPDSNTEAFF
-	-	TRBV11-2	TRBJ2-7	TGTGCCAGCAGCTTAGACTTTCGCGAGCAGTACTTC	CASSLDFREQYF
-	-	TRBV27	TRBJ2-7	TGTGCCAGCAGTTTCAGGGAGGTCCCCCCCTACGAGCAGTACTTC	CASSFREVPPYEQYF
TRBD2	-	TRBV7-8	TRBJ2-4	TGTGCCAGCAGCGATCCCGATTGGCTAGCGGGAGCCGGCATTCAGTACTTC	CASSDPDWLAGAGIQYF
TRBD1	-	TRBV2	TRBJ1-2	TGTGCCAGCAAGGGGACAGGGGGCGACTATGGCTACACCTTC	CASKGTGGDYGYTF
TRBD2	-	TRBV7-9	TRBJ2-5	TGTGCCAGCAGCTCCCCCCGGGCGGGGGGGGAGACCCAGTACTTC	CASSSPRAGGETQYF
-	-	TRBV25-1	TRBJ1-2	TGTGCCAGCAGTCCGCCTACCTTTGGCTATGGCTACACCTTC	CASSPPTFGYGYTF
TRBD1	few	TRBV6-6	TRBJ2-7	TGTGCCAGCAGTTCCATGGGACAGGGGGCTGGCGAGCAGTACTTC	CASSSMGQGAGEQYF
-	once	TRBV6-1	TRBJ1-2	TGTGCCAGCAGTGAACGTGGGGAAGGAGGAGCGAACTATGGCTACACCTTC	CASSERGEGGANYGYTF
-	-	TRBV10-1	TRBJ1-1	TGCGCCAGCAGTGAGTCGGGGGGCACTGAAGCTTTCTTT	CASSESGGTEAFF
TRBD2	-	TRBV29-1	TRBJ2-1	TGCAGCGTTGAGGGGCGGGGGAGCGACAATGAGCAGTTCTTC	CSVEGRGSDNEQFF
-	once	TRBV5-1	TRBJ2-1	TGCGCCAGCAGCTTGCATCCACAGAGAGATGAGCAGTTCTTC	CASSLHPQRDEQFF
TRBD2	once	TRBV5-1	TRBJ2-5	TGCGCCAGCAGCTTGCGGGGCGGGAGGGTTGCGGAGACCCAGTACTTC	CASSLRGGRVAETQYF
-	-	TRBV14	TRBJ1-6	TGTGCCAGCAGCCAAGGGGGGCTATATAATTCACCCCTCCACTTT	CASSQGGLYNSPLHF